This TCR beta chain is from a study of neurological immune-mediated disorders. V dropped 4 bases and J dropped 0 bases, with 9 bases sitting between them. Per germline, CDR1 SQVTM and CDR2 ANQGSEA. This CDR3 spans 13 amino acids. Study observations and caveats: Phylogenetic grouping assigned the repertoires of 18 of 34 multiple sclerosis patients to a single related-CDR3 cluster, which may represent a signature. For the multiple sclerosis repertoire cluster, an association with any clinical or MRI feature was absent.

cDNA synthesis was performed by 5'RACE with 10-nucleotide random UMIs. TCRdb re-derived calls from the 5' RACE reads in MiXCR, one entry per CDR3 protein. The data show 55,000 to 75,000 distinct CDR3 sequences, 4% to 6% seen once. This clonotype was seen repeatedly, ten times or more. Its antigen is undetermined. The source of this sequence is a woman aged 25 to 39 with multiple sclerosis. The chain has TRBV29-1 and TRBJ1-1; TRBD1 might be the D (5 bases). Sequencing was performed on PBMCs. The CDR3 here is CSVGGGVNTEAFF. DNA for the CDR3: TGCAGCGTTGGGGGGGGAGTGAACACTGAAGCTTTCTTT.